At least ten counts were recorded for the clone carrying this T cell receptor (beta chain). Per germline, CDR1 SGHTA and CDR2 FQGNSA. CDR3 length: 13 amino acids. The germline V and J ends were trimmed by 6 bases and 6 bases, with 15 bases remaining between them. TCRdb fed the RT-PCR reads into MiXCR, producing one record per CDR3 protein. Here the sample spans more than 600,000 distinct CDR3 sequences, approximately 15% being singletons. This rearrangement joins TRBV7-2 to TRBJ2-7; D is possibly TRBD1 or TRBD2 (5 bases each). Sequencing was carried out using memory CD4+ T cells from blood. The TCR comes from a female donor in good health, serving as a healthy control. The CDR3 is CASRPKRDREQYF. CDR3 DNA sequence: TGTGCCAGCAGACCCAAGAGGGACCGCGAGCAGTACTTC.